Reported below is one T cell receptor (beta chain). Regions amplified from RNA transcripts were the TCR beta CDR3 regions. Primed by the HTBI set, a first-round RT-PCR was run on the TCR CDR3. Each CDR3 protein is one row after TCRdb ran MiXCR on the multiplex PCR reads. The data contain about 720,000 distinct CDR3 sequences, over 15% of them singletons. These data are taken from a study of T cells in Graves' hyperthyroidism and ophthalmopathy. CDR1 and CDR2 (germline): LNHDA, SQIVND (reference sequence). Deletions cut 3 bases from V and 6 bases from J, with 9 bases between. This CDR3 is 13 amino acids long. Those patients with uncontrolled infection, other autoimmune disease, pregnancy or lactation were excluded.

The receptor was derived from a man aged 18-30 years with Graves' hyperthyroidism. The chain combines TRBV19 with TRBJ2-1, with no clear D. Material for sequencing was blood. The CDR3 region has the DNA TGTGCCAGTAGTATCCTACCAGGCAATGAGCAGTTCTTC. Its translation: CASSILPGNEQFF.